This note documents a single TCR beta chain sequence. The data were taken from a study of T cell changes during pregnancy in multiple sclerosis. Germline lookup yields CDR1 GTSNPN and CDR2 SVGIG (reference sequence). The CDR3 consists of 14 residues. V gave up 0 bases and J gave up 3 bases; unmatched junction bases: 3. Profiling relied on immunoSEQ multiplex PCR, and the TCRdb table lists in-frame clones only, not all of them. The top ten clones hold roughly 0.13% of a sample with about 75,000 clones, 90% to 95% of them seen once. The sample here was CD4+ T cells from peripheral blood mononuclear cells, taken after pregnancy. The chain combines TRBV30 with TRBJ2-5; TRBD2 agrees at 8 bases. The clonotype originates from a female donor with multiple sclerosis, enrolled in a pregnancy study. CDR3 DNA: TGTGCCTGGAGTGTACAAGCGGGAGAAGAGACCCAGTACTTC. The encoded protein is CAWSVQAGEETQYF.